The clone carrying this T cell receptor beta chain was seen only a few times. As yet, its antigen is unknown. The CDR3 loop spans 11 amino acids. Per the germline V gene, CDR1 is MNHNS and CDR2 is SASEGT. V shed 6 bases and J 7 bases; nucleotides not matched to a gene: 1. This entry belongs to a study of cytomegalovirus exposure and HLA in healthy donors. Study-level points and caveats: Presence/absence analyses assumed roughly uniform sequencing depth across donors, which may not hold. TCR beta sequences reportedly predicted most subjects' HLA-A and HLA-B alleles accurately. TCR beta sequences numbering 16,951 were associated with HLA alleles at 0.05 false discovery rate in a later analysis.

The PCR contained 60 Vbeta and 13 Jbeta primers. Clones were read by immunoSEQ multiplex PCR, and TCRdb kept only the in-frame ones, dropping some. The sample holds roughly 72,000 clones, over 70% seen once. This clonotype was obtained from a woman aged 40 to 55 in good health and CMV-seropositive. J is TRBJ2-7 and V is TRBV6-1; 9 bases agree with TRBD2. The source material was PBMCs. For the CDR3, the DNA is TGTGCCAGCAGCCTAGCGGGGGAGCAGTACTTC. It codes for CASSLAGEQYF.